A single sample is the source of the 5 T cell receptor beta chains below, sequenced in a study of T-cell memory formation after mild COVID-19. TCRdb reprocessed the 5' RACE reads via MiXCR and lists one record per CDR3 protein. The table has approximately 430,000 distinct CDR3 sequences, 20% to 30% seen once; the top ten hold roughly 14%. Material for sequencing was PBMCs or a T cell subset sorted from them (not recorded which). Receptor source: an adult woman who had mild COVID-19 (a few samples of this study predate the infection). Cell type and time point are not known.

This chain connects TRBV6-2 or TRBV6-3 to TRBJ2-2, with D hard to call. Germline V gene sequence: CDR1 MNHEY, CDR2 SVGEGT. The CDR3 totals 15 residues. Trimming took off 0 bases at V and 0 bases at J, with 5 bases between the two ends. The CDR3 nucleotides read TGTGCCAGCAGTTACTCGGGAACGAACACCGGGGAGCTGTTTTTT. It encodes CASSYSGTNTGELFF.

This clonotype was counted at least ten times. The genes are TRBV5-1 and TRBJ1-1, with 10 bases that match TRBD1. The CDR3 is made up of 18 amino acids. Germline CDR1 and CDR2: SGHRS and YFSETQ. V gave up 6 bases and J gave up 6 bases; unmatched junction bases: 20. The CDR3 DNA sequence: TGCGCCAGCACCTTAGGGTCCGCCGGGACAGGGGTACGCGCTGAAGCTTTCTTT. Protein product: CASTLGSAGTGVRAEAFF.

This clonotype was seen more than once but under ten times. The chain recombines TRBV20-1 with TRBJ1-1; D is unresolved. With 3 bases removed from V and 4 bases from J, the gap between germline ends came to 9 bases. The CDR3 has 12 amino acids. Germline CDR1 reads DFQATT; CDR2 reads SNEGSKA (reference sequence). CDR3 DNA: TGCAGTGCTAGTCAGGCCGGCACTGAAGCTTTCTTT. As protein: CSASQAGTEAFF.

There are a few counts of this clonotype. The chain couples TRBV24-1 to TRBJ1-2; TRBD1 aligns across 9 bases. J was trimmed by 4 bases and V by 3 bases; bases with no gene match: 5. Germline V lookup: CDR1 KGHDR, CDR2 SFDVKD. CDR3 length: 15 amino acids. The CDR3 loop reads CATSDPDRGSYGYTF. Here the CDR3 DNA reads TGTGCCACCAGTGATCCGGACAGGGGAAGCTATGGCTACACCTTC.

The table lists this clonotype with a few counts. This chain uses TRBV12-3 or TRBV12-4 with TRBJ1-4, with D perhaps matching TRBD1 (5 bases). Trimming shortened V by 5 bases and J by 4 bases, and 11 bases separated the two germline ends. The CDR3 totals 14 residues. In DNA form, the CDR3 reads TGTGCCAGCAGTCCGGGACCGATTAATGAAAAACTGTTTTTT. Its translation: CASSPGPINEKLFF.